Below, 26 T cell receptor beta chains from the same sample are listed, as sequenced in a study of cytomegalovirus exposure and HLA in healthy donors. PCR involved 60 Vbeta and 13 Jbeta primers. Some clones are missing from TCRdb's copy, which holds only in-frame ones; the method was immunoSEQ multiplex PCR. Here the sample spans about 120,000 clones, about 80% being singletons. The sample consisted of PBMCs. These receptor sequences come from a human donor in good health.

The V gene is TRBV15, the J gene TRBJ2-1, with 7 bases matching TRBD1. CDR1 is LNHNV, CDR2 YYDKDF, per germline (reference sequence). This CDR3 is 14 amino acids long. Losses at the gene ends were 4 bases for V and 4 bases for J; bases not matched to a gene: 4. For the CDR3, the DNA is TGTGCCACCAGCACCCAGACAGGGTACAATGAGCAGTTCTTC. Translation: CATSTQTGYNEQFF.

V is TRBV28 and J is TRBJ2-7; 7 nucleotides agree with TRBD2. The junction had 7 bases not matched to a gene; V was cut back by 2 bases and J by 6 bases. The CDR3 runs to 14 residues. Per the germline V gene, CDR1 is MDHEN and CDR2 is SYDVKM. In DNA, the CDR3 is TGTGCCAGCAGTTTAGGGGGAGGGGTGGGCGAGCAGTACTTC. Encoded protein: CASSLGGGVGEQYF. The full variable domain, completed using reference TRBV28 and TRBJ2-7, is DVKVTQSSRYLVKRTGEKVFLECVQDMDHENMFWYRQDPGLGLRLIYFSYDVKMKEKGDIPEGYSVSREKKERFSLILESASTNQTSMYLCASSLGGGVGEQYFGPGTRLTVT.

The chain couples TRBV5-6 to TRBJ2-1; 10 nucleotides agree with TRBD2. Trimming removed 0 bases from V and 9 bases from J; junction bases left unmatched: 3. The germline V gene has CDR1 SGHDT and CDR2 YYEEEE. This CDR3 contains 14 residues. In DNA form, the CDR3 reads TGTGCCAGCAGCTTGGCTAGCGGGAGAGCTGAGCAGTTCTTC. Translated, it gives CASSLASGRAEQFF. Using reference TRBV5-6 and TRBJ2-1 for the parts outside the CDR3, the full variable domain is DAGVTQSPTHLIKTRGQQVTLRCSPKSGHDTVSWYQQALGQGPQFIFQYYEEEERQRGNFPDRFSGHQFPNYSSELNVNALLLGDSALYLCASSLASGRAEQFFGPGTRLTVL.

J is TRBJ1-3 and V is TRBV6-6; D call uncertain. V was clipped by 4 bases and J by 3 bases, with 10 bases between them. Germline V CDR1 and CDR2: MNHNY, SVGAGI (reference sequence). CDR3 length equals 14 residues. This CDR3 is CASSFKGDGNTIYF. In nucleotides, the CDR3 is TGTGCCAGCAGTTTCAAGGGAGATGGAAACACCATATATTTT.

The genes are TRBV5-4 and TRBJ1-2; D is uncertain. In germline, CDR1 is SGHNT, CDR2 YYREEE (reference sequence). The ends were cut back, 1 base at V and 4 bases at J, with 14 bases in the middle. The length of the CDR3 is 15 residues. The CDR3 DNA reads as TGTGCCAGCAGCTTGTTAGAGCCGCGGGGCTATGGCTACACCTTC. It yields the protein CASSLLEPRGYGYTF.

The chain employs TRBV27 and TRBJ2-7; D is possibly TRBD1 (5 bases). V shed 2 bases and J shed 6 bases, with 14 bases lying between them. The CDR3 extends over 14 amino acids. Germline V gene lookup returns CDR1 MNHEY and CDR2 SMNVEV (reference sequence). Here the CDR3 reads CASSLQGRVIEQYF. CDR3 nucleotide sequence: TGTGCCAGCAGTTTACAGGGAAGGGTGATCGAGCAGTACTTC.

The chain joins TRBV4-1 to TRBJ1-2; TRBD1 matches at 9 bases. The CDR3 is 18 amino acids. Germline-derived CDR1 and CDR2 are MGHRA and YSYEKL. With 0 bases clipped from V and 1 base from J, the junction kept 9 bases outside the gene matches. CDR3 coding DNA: TGCGCCAGCAGCCAAGAACAATCGGGACAGGGCCTTAACTATGGCTACACCTTC. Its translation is CASSQEQSGQGLNYGYTF.

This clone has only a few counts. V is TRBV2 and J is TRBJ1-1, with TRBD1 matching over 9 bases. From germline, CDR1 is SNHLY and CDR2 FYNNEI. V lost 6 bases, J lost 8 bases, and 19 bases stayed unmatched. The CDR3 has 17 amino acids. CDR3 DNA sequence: TGTGCCAGCAGGGCGGGACAGGGCCTGGGGTACAGGGAAGAAGCTTTCTTT. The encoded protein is CASRAGQGLGYREEAFF.

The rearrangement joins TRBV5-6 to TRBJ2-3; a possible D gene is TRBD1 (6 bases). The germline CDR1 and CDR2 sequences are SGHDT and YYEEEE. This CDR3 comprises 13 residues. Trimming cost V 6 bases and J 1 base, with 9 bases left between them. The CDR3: CASKGQGTDTQYF. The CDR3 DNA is TGTGCCAGCAAGGGACAAGGCACAGATACGCAGTATTTT.

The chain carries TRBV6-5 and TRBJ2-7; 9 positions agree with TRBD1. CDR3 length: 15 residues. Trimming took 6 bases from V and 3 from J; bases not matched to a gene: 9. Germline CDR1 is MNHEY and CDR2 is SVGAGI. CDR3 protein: CASSPPTGGFYEQYF. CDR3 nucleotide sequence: TGTGCCAGCAGCCCCCCAACAGGGGGCTTCTACGAGCAGTACTTC.

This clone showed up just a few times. The CDR3: CASSIRGSGANVLTF. The CDR3, as DNA: TGTGCCAGCAGTATCAGGGGCTCTGGGGCCAACGTCCTGACTTTC. The chain couples TRBV6-6 to TRBJ2-6, with a possible D match to TRBD1 (6 bases). Germline assignment: CDR1 MNHNY and CDR2 SVGAGI (reference sequence). This CDR3 is built from 15 residues. Trimming took 5 bases from V and 0 from J, leaving 8 bases between them.

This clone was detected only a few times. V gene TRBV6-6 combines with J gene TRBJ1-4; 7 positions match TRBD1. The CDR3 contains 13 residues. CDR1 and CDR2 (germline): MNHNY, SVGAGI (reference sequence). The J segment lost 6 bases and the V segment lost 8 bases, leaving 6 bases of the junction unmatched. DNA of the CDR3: TGTGCCAGCTCGACAGGGAGCGATGAAAAACTGTTTTTT. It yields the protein CASSTGSDEKLFF.

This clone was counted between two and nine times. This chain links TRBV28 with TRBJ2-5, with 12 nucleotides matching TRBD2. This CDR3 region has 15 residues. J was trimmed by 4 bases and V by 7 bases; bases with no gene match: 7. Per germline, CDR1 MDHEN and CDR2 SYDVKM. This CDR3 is CASTQLAGGLETQYF. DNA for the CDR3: TGTGCCAGCACTCAACTAGCGGGAGGACTAGAGACCCAGTACTTC.

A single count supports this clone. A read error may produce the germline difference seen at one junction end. The DNA for the CDR3 is TGCGCCGGCAGCCAAGATGGCGGGGGGTCCTACGAGCAGTACTTC. As protein: CAGSQDGGGSYEQYF. The V gene is TRBV4-1, the J gene TRBJ2-7; TRBD2 matches 8 bases. Germline V lookup: CDR1 MGHRA, CDR2 YSYEKL. The CDR3 contains 15 residues.

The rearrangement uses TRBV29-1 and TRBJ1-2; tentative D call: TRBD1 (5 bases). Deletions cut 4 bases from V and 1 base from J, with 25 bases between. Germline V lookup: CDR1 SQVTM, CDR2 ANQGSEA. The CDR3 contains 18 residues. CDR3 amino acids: CSVGRGTATGGNNYGYTF. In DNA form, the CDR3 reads TGCAGCGTTGGGCGCGGAACGGCTACTGGGGGGAATAACTATGGCTACACCTTC.

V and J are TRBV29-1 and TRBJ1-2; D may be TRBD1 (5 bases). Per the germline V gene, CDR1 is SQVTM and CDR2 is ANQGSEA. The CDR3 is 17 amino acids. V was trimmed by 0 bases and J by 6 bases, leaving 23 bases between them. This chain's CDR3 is CSVEDPWAHRRENGYTF. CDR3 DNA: TGCAGCGTTGAAGATCCATGGGCGCACAGGAGAGAGAATGGCTACACCTTC. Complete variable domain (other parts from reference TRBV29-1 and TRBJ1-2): SAVISQKPSRDICQRGTSLTIQCQVDSQVTMMFWYRQQPGQSLTLIATANQGSEATYESGFVIDKFPISRPNLTFSTLTVSNMSPEDSSIYLCSVEDPWAHRRENGYTFGSGTRLTVV.

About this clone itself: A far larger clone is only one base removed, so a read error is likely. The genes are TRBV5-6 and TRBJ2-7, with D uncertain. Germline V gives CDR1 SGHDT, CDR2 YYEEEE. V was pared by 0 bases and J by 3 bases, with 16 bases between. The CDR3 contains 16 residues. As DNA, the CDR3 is TGTGCCAGCAGCTTGGCTTCGCGCCCAAGAGACTACGAGCAGTACTTC. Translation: CASSLASRPRDYEQYF.

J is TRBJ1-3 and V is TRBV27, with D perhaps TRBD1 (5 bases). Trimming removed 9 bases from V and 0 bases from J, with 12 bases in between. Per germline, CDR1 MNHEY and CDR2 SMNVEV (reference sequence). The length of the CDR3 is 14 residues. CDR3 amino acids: CASQGRSSGNTIYF. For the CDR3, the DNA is TGTGCCAGTCAGGGCCGAAGCTCTGGAAACACCATATATTTT.

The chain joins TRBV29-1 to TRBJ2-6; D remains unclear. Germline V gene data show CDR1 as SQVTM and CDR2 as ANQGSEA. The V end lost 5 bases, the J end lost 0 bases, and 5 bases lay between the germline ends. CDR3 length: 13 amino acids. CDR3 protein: CSVQISGANVLTF. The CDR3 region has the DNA TGCAGCGTTCAGATCTCTGGGGCCAACGTCCTGACTTTC.

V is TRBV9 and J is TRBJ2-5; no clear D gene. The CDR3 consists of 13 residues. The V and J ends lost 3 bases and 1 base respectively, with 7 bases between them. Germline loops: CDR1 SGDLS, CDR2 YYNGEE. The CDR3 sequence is CASSANSQETQYF. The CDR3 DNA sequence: TGTGCCAGCAGCGCCAATAGCCAAGAGACCCAGTACTTC.

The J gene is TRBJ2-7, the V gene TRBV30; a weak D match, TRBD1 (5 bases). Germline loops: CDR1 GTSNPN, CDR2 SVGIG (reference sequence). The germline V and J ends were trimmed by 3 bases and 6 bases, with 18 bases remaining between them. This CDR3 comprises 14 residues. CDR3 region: CAWRWGGAVIEQYF. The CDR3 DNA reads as TGTGCCTGGAGGTGGGGCGGCGCGGTGATCGAGCAGTACTTC.

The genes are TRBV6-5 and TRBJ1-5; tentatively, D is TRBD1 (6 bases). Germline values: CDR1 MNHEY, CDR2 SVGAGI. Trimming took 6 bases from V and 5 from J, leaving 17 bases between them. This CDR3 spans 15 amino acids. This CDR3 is CASRRAGVWDQPQHF. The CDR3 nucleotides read TGTGCCAGCAGGCGAGCAGGGGTATGGGATCAGCCCCAGCATTTT.

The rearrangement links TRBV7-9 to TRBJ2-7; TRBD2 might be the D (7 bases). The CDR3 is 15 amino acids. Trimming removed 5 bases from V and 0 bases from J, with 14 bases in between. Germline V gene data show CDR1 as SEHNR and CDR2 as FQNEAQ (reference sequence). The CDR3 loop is CASSPPGGRSYEQYF. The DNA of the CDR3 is TGTGCCAGCAGCCCCCCCGGGGGGCGCTCCTACGAGCAGTACTTC.

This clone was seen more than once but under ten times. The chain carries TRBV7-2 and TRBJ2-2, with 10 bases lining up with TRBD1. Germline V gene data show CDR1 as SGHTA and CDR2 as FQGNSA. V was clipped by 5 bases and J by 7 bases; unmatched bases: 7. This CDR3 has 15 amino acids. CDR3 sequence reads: CASSGGTGVHGELFF. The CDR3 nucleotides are TGTGCCAGCAGCGGGGGGACAGGGGTCCACGGGGAGCTGTTTTTT.

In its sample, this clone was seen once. Written as DNA, the CDR3 is TGCAGCGCCCGGCGAGAGCGCTCTGGAAACACCATATATTTT. Translated: CSARRERSGNTIYF. This rearrangement joins TRBV29-1 to TRBJ1-3; unclear D gene. The V end lost 7 bases, the J end lost 0 bases, and 13 bases lay between the germline ends. The germline V gene has CDR1 SQVTM and CDR2 ANQGSEA. This CDR3 comprises 14 residues.

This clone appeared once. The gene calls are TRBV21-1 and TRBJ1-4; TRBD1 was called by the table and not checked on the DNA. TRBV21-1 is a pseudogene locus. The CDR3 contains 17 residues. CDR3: CASSKRQGTSTNEKLFF. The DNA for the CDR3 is TGTGCCAGCAGCAAAAGGCAGGGGACCTCAACTAATGAAAAACTGTTTTTT.